The 16 T cell receptor beta chains given below trace back to one sample, sequenced in a study of CD8+CD57+ T cells in acquired aplastic anemia (dated by TCRdb to 2017 to 2018). TCRdb records Illumina HiSeq 2000 as the sequencer. Genomic DNA was used as template for profiling of TCR beta VDJ combinations and CDR3 sequences. TCRdb reworked the public reads: Q25 trimming with fastp, MiXCR clone assembly, productive beta chains retained. Each entry is one CDR3 protein sequence, shown with its most common DNA and genes. The sample table lists around 150,000 distinct CDR3 sequences, 41% of them with a count of one. The top ten clones comprise roughly 8.9% of the sample. The sequenced sample was sorted CD4+, CD8+, or CD8+CD57+ T cells (not recorded which) from PBMCs. All receptors derive from a human donor in good health, serving as a control.

Many counts were recorded for this clonotype. The chain employs TRBV24-1 and TRBJ2-3, with TRBD2 identical over 9 bases. The CDR3 loop spans 18 amino acids. V lost 3 bases to trimming and J lost 0 bases; unmatched junction nucleotides: 9. Per the germline V gene, CDR1 is KGHDR and CDR2 is SFDVKD. As DNA, the CDR3 is TGTGCCACCAGTGATGTAAGCGGGAGGAAGTCGAGCACAGATACGCAGTATTTT. Translating gives CATSDVSGRKSSTDTQYF.

On this clonotype itself: This may come from a read error, since a much larger clone is one base off. The chain couples TRBV5-1 to TRBJ2-5; 9 nucleotides line up with TRBD1. This CDR3 is built from 16 residues. CDR1 and CDR2 from the germline V gene are SGHRS and YFSETQ. Losses at the gene ends were 4 bases for V and 4 bases for J; bases not matched to a gene: 11. CDR3 bases: TGCGCCAGCAGCATAGAGACAGGGGGATCGGGAGAGACCCAGTACTTC. Residues: CASSIETGGSGETQYF.

This clonotype has ten or more counts. CDR3 sequence reads: CASSYTDSLYEQYF. For the CDR3, the DNA is TGTGCCAGCAGTTACACGGACAGCCTCTACGAGCAGTACTTC. The rearrangement uses TRBV6-6 and TRBJ2-7; a possible D gene is TRBD1 (6 bases). CDR1 and CDR2 from the germline V gene are MNHNY and SVGAGI (reference sequence). Trimming pared 2 bases from V and 3 bases from J, leaving 11 bases between. This CDR3 has 14 residues.

This clonotype came up many times. The gene calls are TRBV7-8 and TRBJ2-7; 7 bases map to TRBD2. The CDR3 consists of 14 residues. Germline trimming cut 5 bases from V and 4 bases from J; bases unmatched to any gene: 8. Looked up from germline, CDR1 is SGHVS and CDR2 is FQNEAQ. The CDR3 bases are TGTGCCAGCAGCCCCAGGACTAGGGAATACGAGCAGTACTTC. Amino acid sequence: CASSPRTREYEQYF.

The chain uses TRBV2 and TRBJ1-2; tentative D call: TRBD1 (6 bases). Deletions cut 8 bases from V and 2 bases from J, with 21 bases between. Per the germline V gene, CDR1 is SNHLY and CDR2 is FYNNEI. The CDR3 runs to 16 residues. The CDR3 region has the DNA TGTGCCAGCGTACTGGACCAGGCAGGGGCGAACTATGGCTACACCTTC. Protein product: CASVLDQAGANYGYTF.

This clonotype was picked up many times. The chain is built from TRBV7-9 and TRBJ2-5; the D gene is possibly TRBD2 (7 bases). Germline V gene lookup returns CDR1 SEHNR and CDR2 FQNEAQ (reference sequence). Between the trimmed V and J ends, which lost 5 bases and 5 bases, there was a span of 18 bases. This CDR3 has 15 residues. The CDR3 region has the DNA TGTGCCAGCAGCGTGATGCGGGGGCCAGTGGAGACCCAGTACTTC. Amino acids: CASSVMRGPVETQYF.

The chain couples TRBV9 to TRBJ2-3; D is unresolved. V was pared by 0 bases and J by 2 bases, with 10 bases between. This CDR3 contains 15 residues. In germline, CDR1 is SGDLS, CDR2 YYNGEE. CDR3 in amino acids: CASSVVGRTTDTQYF. As DNA, the CDR3 is TGTGCCAGCAGCGTAGTGGGCAGAACCACAGATACGCAGTATTTT.

To note about this clonotype: One end of the junction varies from germline; a read error may be responsible. The V and J genes are TRBV20-1 and TRBJ2-3; no clear D gene. The germline V gene encodes CDR1 DFQATT and CDR2 SNEGSKA (reference sequence). The CDR3 length is 13 residues. CDR3 in DNA: TGCAGTGCCCAGGAAGGTACGGCAGATATGCAGTACTTT. It is translated as CSAQEGTADMQYF.

J is TRBJ2-1 and V is TRBV7-2; D gene uncertain. Per the germline V gene, CDR1 is SGHTA and CDR2 is FQGNSA. V lost 1 base to trimming and J lost 6 bases, with 13 bases between them. There are 15 residues in the CDR3. The CDR3 DNA reads as TGTGCCAGCAGCTTAGGATCCCCCCAGCCCAATGAGCAGTTCTTC. It is translated as CASSLGSPQPNEQFF.

The CDR3 region has the DNA TGTGCCACCAGTGATGCAGACAGGAGCAATGAGCAGTTCTTC. It is translated as CATSDADRSNEQFF. This rearrangement joins TRBV24-1 to TRBJ2-1; the D gene is possibly TRBD1 (6 bases). V dropped 3 bases and J dropped 6 bases, with 11 bases sitting between them. The germline CDR1 and CDR2 sequences are KGHDR and SFDVKD. CDR3 length: 14 residues.

This clonotype was observed many times. This chain links TRBV7-7 with TRBJ1-5; 10 bases map to TRBD1. Germline-derived CDR1 and CDR2 are SSHAT and FNYEAQ (reference sequence). The junction had 13 bases not matched to a gene; V was cut back by 5 bases and J by 6 bases. The CDR3 is 17 amino acids. As DNA, the CDR3 is TGTGCCAGCAGCCCACGACCCGACAGGGGGCGGACTCAGCCCCAGCATTTT. Translation gives CASSPRPDRGRTQPQHF.

The gene calls are TRBV20-1 and TRBJ1-1; possible D gene TRBD1, 5 bases. This CDR3 has 13 residues. The germline V gene has CDR1 DFQATT and CDR2 SNEGSKA (reference sequence). Trimming pared 5 bases from V and 4 bases from J, leaving 14 bases between. The CDR3 coding sequence is TGCAGTGCTCCACGAGGGGAGGCCACTGAAGCTTTCTTT. Protein sequence: CSAPRGEATEAFF.

The chain carries TRBV19 and TRBJ2-3; D remains ambiguous. Germline V CDR1 and CDR2: LNHDA, SQIVND (reference sequence). The CDR3 consists of 13 residues. The V gene lost 6 bases and the J gene lost 2 bases, with 9 bases spanning the gap. The CDR3 sequence: CASSPVVTDTQYF. CDR3 sequence (DNA): TGTGCCAGTAGCCCAGTTGTCACAGATACGCAGTATTTT.

Comment on this clonotype: A much larger clonotype is one base distant, so this may be a read error. The chain couples TRBV10-3 to TRBJ2-7; TRBD2 is a possible D gene (7 bases). V was shortened by 4 bases and J by 0 bases, with 16 bases between the two germline ends. There are 16 residues in the CDR3. Germline loops: CDR1 ENHRY, CDR2 SYGVKD. The CDR3 DNA is TGTGCCATCAGTGGGGGGGCTAGCGGCTACTCCTACGAGCAGTACTTC. Translation gives CAISGGASGYSYEQYF.

This clonotype was found many times. The chain has TRBV12-5 and TRBJ1-2; D is unclear. The germline V and J ends were trimmed by 4 bases and 2 bases, with 20 bases remaining between them. The V gene's germline CDR1 is LGHNT and CDR2 FRNRAP. CDR3 length equals 17 residues. CDR3 DNA: TGTGCTAGTGGTTCTGGATTTAGGGCAGGCGTCAACTATGGCTACACCTTC. It specifies CASGSGFRAGVNYGYTF.

This clonotype was detected ten times or more. The rearrangement links TRBV9 to TRBJ2-7; 7 bases align to TRBD2. Germline values: CDR1 SGDLS, CDR2 YYNGEE. This CDR3 is 15 amino acids long. Unmatched junction bases numbered 4, after V lost 0 bases and J lost 1 base. The DNA for the CDR3 is TGTGCCAGCAGCGTAGGGGGGACTATTTCCTACGAGCAGTACTTC. Its translation is CASSVGGTISYEQYF.